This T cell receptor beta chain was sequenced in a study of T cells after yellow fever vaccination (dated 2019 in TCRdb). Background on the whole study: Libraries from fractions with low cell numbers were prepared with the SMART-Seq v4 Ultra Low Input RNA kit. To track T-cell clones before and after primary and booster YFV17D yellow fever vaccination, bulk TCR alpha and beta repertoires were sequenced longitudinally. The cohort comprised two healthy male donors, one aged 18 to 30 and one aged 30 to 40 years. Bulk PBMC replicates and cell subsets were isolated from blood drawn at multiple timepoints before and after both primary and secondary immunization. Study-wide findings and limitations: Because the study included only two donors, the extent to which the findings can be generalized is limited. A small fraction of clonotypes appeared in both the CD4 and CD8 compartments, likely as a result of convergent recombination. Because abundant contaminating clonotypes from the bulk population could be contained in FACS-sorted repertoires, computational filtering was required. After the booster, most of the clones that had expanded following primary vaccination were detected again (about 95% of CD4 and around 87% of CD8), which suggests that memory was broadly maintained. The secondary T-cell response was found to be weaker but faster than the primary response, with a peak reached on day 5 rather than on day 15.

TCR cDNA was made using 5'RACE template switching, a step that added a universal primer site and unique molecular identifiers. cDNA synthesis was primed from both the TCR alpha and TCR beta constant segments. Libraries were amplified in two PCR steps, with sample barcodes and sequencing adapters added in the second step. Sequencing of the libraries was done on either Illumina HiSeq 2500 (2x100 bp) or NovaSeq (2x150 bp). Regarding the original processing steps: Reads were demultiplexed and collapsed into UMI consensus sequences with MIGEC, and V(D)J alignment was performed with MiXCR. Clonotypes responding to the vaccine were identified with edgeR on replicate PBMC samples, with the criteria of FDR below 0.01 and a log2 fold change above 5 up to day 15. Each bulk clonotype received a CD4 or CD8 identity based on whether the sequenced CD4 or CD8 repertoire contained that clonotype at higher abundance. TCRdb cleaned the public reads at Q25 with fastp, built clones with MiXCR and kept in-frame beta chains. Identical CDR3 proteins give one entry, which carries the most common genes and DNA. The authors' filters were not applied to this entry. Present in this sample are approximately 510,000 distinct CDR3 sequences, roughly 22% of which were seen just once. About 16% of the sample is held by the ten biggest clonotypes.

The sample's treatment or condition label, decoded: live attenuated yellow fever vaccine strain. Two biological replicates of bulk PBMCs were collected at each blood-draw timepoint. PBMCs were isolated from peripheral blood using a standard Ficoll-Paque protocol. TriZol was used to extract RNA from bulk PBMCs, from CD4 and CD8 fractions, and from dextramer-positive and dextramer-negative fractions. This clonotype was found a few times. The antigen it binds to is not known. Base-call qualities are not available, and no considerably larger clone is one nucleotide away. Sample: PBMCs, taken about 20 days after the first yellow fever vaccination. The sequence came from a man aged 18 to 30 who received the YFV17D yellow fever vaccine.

The CDR3 here reads CASSLDRGTQPQHF. The DNA sequence is given as TGTGCCAGCAGCTTAGACAGGGGGACCCAGCCCCAGCATTTT. The sequence joins TRBV7-2 to TRBJ1-5, and TRBD1 aligns with 8 junction nucleotides. Reading the germline V gene gives CDR1 SGHTA and CDR2 FQGNSA. Inclusive of the bounding cysteine and phenylalanine, the CDR3 is 14 residues long. Left in the record is the CDR3 DNA by itself, 42 bases read in frame from the first base. At the junction V is shortened by 1 base and J by 7 bases; bases outside the gene matches: 3.